This is a list of T cell receptor beta chains from one sample in a study of OX40 agonist ivuxolimab in advanced cancers. Measured with immunoSEQ multiplex PCR; TCRdb has only the in-frame clones, and not every one. The sample carries about 83,000 clones, 85% recorded once. This specimen consisted of CD4+ or CD8+ T cells sorted from blood, obtained in a trial of the OX40 agonist ivuxolimab. These receptors were collected from an adult with an advanced solid tumor such as melanoma, head and neck, liver or kidney cancer. The CDR3 runs from the conserved cysteine through the conserved F or W. D genes are given only for firm matches. The size of a clone is reported for some rows only, either as once, few or many, or as a class for expanded clones.

TRBJ2-1 | - | TRBD2 | TRBV11-2 | TGTGCCAGCAGGGCCTCGCGGGGGGGCTCCTACAATGAGCAGTTCTTC | CASRASRGGSYNEQFF
TRBJ2-5 | - | - | TRBV7-8 | TGTGCCAGCAGCCTAGGAGTCCTGGGGCAAGAGACCCAGTACTTC | CASSLGVLGQETQYF
TRBJ1-2 | - | TRBD1 | TRBV11-2 | TGTGCCAGCGGGACAGGGGAGCGTGGCTACACCTTC | CASGTGERGYTF
TRBJ2-7 | - | - | TRBV7-6 | TGTGCCAGCAGCTTATTCCAGGGGCTCTCCTACGAGCAGTACTTC | CASSLFQGLSYEQYF
TRBJ2-1 | - | - | TRBV4-2 | TGTGCCAGCAGCCAAGTAGGCCTCCAGGGTGAGCAGTTCTTC | CASSQVGLQGEQFF
TRBJ1-1 | - | TRBD1 | TRBV4-2 | TGTGCCAGCAGCCTCCAAACAGGGGGAATAATGGGTGGTCGCACTGAAGCTTTCTTT | CASSLQTGGIMGGRTEAFF
TRBJ2-5 | - | TRBD2 | TRBV7-2 | TGTGCCAGCAGCCACCAGCGGGGCCTAGAGACCCAGTACTTC | CASSHQRGLETQYF
TRBJ1-3 | - | - | TRBV11-2 | TGTGCCAGCAGCTTCCAAGCTCTCGACTCTGGAAACACCATATATTTT | CASSFQALDSGNTIYF
TRBJ1-6 | once | TRBD1 | TRBV5-1 | TGCGCCAGCAGCCCTGGGACAGGGGTTATTTCACCCCTCCACTTT | CASSPGTGVISPLHF
TRBJ2-3 | once | - | TRBV6-6 | TGTGCCAGCAGTTACTCGCGGACTGAAACAGATACGCAGTATTTT | CASSYSRTETDTQYF
TRBJ1-1 | - | - | TRBV9 | TGTGCCAGCAGCGTAGAGCCCATTGTGAACACTGAAGCTTTCTTT | CASSVEPIVNTEAFF
TRBJ1-1 | - | TRBD1 | TRBV6-6 | TGTGCCAGCAGTTACCCAGGGGGTAACACTGAAGCTTTCTTT | CASSYPGGNTEAFF
TRBJ1-2 | - | - | TRBV6-5 | TGTGCCAGCAGTTGGAAAGACAGGTCCTATGGCTACACCTTC | CASSWKDRSYGYTF
TRBJ2-5 | few | - | TRBV7-9 | TGTGCCAGCGCGGTGGGGCCCCAAGAGACCCAGTACTTC | CASAVGPQETQYF
TRBJ1-1 | - | TRBD1 | TRBV6-5 | TGTGCCAGCAGTTCGGACTCGCAACGGGACAGGGATGAAGCTTTCTTT | CASSSDSQRDRDEAFF
TRBJ1-4 | many | - | TRBV7-2 | TGTGCCAGCAGTCAAAACTCAGGGCAGGCACTGTTTTTT | CASSQNSGQALFF
TRBJ2-7 | - | TRBD1 | TRBV5-4 | TGTGCCAGCAGCCAGGGCCTGGACAGGGGTTACGAGCAGTACTTC | CASSQGLDRGYEQYF
TRBJ1-1 | - | TRBD1 | TRBV30 | TGTGCCTGGAGTGGTCAGGGGGGAGCTTTCTTT | CAWSGQGGAFF
TRBJ2-1 | - | TRBD2 | TRBV7-9 | TGTGCCAGCAGCTTAGCGCAGGCGGGGGGGCCGGGCAATGAGCAGTTCTTC | CASSLAQAGGPGNEQFF
TRBJ2-5 | - | - | TRBV6-1 | TGTGCCAGCAGTGAAGATTCTTGGGTCAGCTCCCAAGGGACCCAGTACTTC | CASSEDSWVSSQGTQYF
TRBJ2-3 | - | TRBD2 | TRBV10-3 | TGTGCCATCAGAGACGGGGGGGGTACAGATACGCAGTATTTT | CAIRDGGGTDTQYF
TRBJ2-1 | - | TRBD2 | TRBV4-1 | TGCGCCAGCAGTGTAGCGGGGGGGCCCAATGAGCAGTTCTTC | CASSVAGGPNEQFF
TRBJ1-1 | few | - | TRBV30 | TGTGCCTGGAGTGTACACGGGAACACTGAAGCTTTCTTT | CAWSVHGNTEAFF
TRBJ2-3 | few | TRBD2 | TRBV7-3 | TGTGCCAGCAGCCAAAAAGCTAGCGGGGGTGCAGATACGCAGTATTTT | CASSQKASGGADTQYF
TRBJ2-3 | - | - | TRBV7-2 | TGTGCCAGCAGCTTAGCGCCCGGGGCAGGGGGGGGTACGCAGTATTTT | CASSLAPGAGGGTQYF
TRBJ2-7 | - | TRBD1 | TRBV2 | TGTGCCAGCAGCGCCGGGACAGGCGCCTACGAGCAGTACTTC | CASSAGTGAYEQYF
TRBJ2-7 | - | - | TRBV5-4 | TGTGCCAGCAGCTCTCCTGGGACACCGGGGGAACGGGAGCAGTACTTC | CASSSPGTPGEREQYF
TRBJ2-7 | - | TRBD2 | TRBV4-2 | TGTGCCAGCAGTTCACTAGCGGGGGGCTCCTACGAGCAGTACTTC | CASSSLAGGSYEQYF
TRBJ2-7 | - | - | TRBV6-5 | TGTGCCAGCAGCCCTCAACCGGGGGGCGAATACGAGCAGTACTTC | CASSPQPGGEYEQYF
TRBJ2-7 | - | - | TRBV30 | TGTGCCTGGAGTGTCGGATCCGACTACGAGCAGTACTTC | CAWSVGSDYEQYF
TRBJ2-3 | - | - | TRBV30 | TGTGCCTGGAGGGGGACGATTAGCACAGATACGCAGTATTTT | CAWRGTISTDTQYF
TRBJ1-2 | - | TRBD1 | TRBV29-1 | TGCAGCGTTGGGGGGACAGGGGGCTTCTATGGCTACACCTTC | CSVGGTGGFYGYTF
TRBJ2-7 | - | TRBD2 | TRBV27 | TGTGCCAGCAGTTTCTCAGGAGCGGGGGGCTCCTACGAGCAGTACTTC | CASSFSGAGGSYEQYF
TRBJ2-2 | once | TRBD2 | TRBV7-2 | TGTGCCAGCAGCTCCGGACTAGCGGGTTCGAACACCGGGGAGCTGTTTTTT | CASSSGLAGSNTGELFF
TRBJ1-4 | - | TRBD1 | TRBV6-5 | TGTGCCACCGGATATATGGGGACAGGGGCTGAAAAACTGTTTTTT | CATGYMGTGAEKLFF
TRBJ2-5 | - | - | TRBV7-3 | TGTGCCAGCAGCCGAACCTTCCTAACCAACAAGTACTTC | CASSRTFLTNKYF
TRBJ2-7 | - | - | TRBV21-1 | TGTGCCAGCAGCAAAGAGTCACTGGACAGGACATTCTACGAGCAGTACTTC | CASSKESLDRTFYEQYF
TRBJ2-1 | - | TRBD2 | TRBV4-3 | TGCGCCAGCAGCCAAGATTGGGGCGGGGGTCGGTCCTACAATGAGCAGTTCTTC | CASSQDWGGGRSYNEQFF
TRBJ2-7 | once | TRBD2 | TRBV6-5 | TGTGCCAGCAGTTCTACGGGACTAGCGGGGAACTACGAGCAGTACTTC | CASSSTGLAGNYEQYF
TRBJ1-2 | - | TRBD1 | TRBV10-1 | TGCGCCAGGACACTGAGAACCGGGACAGCGTATCGCAATAACTATGGCTACACCTTC | CARTLRTGTAYRNNYGYTF
TRBJ1-6 | - | - | TRBV10-3 | TGTGCCATCAGTGAGCCCTTTAATTCACCCCTCCACTTT | CAISEPFNSPLHF
TRBJ1-1 | few | - | TRBV29-1 | TGCAGCGTTGAGAGACCTTTGGGGGGAGAAGCTTTCTTT | CSVERPLGGEAFF
TRBJ1-1 | - | TRBD1 | TRBV19 | TGTGCCAGTAGTATCGGACAGGGTTGGGAAACTGAAGCTTTCTTT | CASSIGQGWETEAFF
TRBJ1-1 | - | TRBD1 | TRBV7-3 | TGTGCCAGCAGCCTACAGGGGGGCCAGATGGGCACTGAAGCTTTCTTT | CASSLQGGQMGTEAFF
TRBJ1-2 | - | TRBD1 | TRBV4-2 | TGTGCCAGCAGCCAAAGGGACAGCGAGAACTATGGCTACACCTTC | CASSQRDSENYGYTF
TRBJ1-6 | once | TRBD1 | TRBV6-1 | TGTGCCACTTCAACCGGGACAGCCCTTTTT | CATSTGTALF
TRBJ2-5 | - | - | TRBV5-8 | TGTGCCAGCAGCCACCGGGACACTAACCAAGAGACCCAGTACTTC | CASSHRDTNQETQYF
TRBJ2-1 | - | TRBD2 | TRBV18 | TGTGCCAGCTCACCTAATACGGGGGGGTACAATGAGCAGTTCTTC | CASSPNTGGYNEQFF
TRBJ2-2 | - | - | TRBV7-9 | TGTGCCAGCAAGGCCGGCAGTACGAACACCGGGGAGCTGTTTTTT | CASKAGSTNTGELFF
TRBJ1-5 | - | - | TRBV29-1 | TGCAGCGCTGGTGATGGGGTTCAGCCCCAGCATTTT | CSAGDGVQPQHF
TRBJ1-4 | few | - | TRBV13 | TGTGCCAGCAGCCCTCCCGGGGGGATCATGCGAAGGCTGTTTTTT | CASSPPGGIMRRLFF
TRBJ1-1 | once | TRBD1 | TRBV6-5 | TGTGCCAGCAGTATAGGACAGGGGTCCGGTGAAGCTTTCTTT | CASSIGQGSGEAFF
TRBJ2-2 | - | TRBD1 | TRBV5-6 | TGTGCCAGCAGCCCCGGGGACAGGCCCCGGACCGGGGAGCTGTTTTTT | CASSPGDRPRTGELFF
TRBJ1-3 | - | - | TRBV25-1 | TGTGCCAGCGGATGGACCTCTGGAAACACCATATATTTT | CASGWTSGNTIYF
TRBJ2-5 | - | TRBD1 | TRBV30 | TGTGCCTGGAGTGCCGGCAGGGGGCTTTTGGAGACCCAGTACTTC | CAWSAGRGLLETQYF